One and the same sample provided the 22 T cell receptor beta chains below, sequenced in a study of PD-1 blockade in mismatch repair-deficient tumors. Generated by immunoSEQ multiplex PCR, the TCRdb table keeps only in-frame clones and is missing some. Altogether 40,000 or so clones are present, 65% to 85% being singletons, with the ten largest covering around 1%. The sequencing here drew on PBMCs, taken 38 to 40 weeks after starting pembrolizumab. Receptors originate from an adult with mismatch repair-deficient cancer.

This chain uses TRBV6-5 with TRBJ2-7; a weak D match, TRBD1 (5 bases). This CDR3 has 15 amino acids. Germline V gene sequence: CDR1 MNHEY, CDR2 SVGAGI. Trimming removed 2 bases from V and 0 bases from J, with 11 bases in between. The CDR3 bases are TGTGCCAGCAGTTACGGACAACGATACTCCTACGAGCAGTACTTC. It codes for CASSYGQRYSYEQYF.

V is TRBV28 and J is TRBJ2-2, with a tentative D call TRBD2 (6 bases). CDR3 length equals 15 residues. Trimming pared 2 bases from V and 7 bases from J, leaving 14 bases between. Germline CDR1 reads MDHEN; CDR2 reads SYDVKM. In DNA, the CDR3 is TGTGCCAGCAGTTTAGGGGCCAGGAGGGTCGGGGAGCTGTTTTTT. This sequence encodes CASSLGARRVGELFF. The entire variable domain, with the rest obtained from reference TRBV28 and TRBJ2-2, is as follows: DVKVTQSSRYLVKRTGEKVFLECVQDMDHENMFWYRQDPGLGLRLIYFSYDVKMKEKGDIPEGYSVSREKKERFSLILESASTNQTSMYLCASSLGARRVGELFFGEGSRLTVL.

The chain is built from TRBV5-1 and TRBJ2-1, with D maybe TRBD1 (8 bases). V was clipped by 2 bases and J by 9 bases, with 21 bases between them. The germline V gene encodes CDR1 SGHRS and CDR2 YFSETQ. The CDR3 sequence is 16 residues long. The CDR3: CASSLTPGGGQVEQFF. The CDR3 DNA is TGCGCCAGCAGCTTAACCCCCGGCGGGGGACAGGTTGAGCAGTTCTTC.

J is TRBJ2-5 and V is TRBV11-1, with 8 positions matching TRBD1. CDR1 and CDR2 from the germline V gene are SGHAT and FQDESV (reference sequence). There are 17 residues in the CDR3. V trimming: 0 bases; J trimming: 4 bases; junction bases outside the gene matches: 10. The CDR3 is CASSLARGQGDVETQYF. CDR3 nucleotide sequence: TGTGCCAGCAGCTTAGCGAGAGGACAGGGTGATGTAGAGACCCAGTACTTC.

V is TRBV6-5 and J is TRBJ2-7; TRBD1 agrees at 9 bases. V was clipped by 5 bases and J by 3 bases; unmatched bases: 5. The CDR3 spans 14 residues. CDR1 and CDR2 from the germline V gene are MNHEY and SVGAGI. The CDR3 protein is CASSPGQGLYEQYF. The CDR3 DNA reads as TGTGCCAGCAGTCCGGGACAGGGCCTCTACGAGCAGTACTTC.

The CDR3 loop reads CASSLAGKLGTEAFF. Written as DNA, the CDR3 is TGTGCCAGCAGCCTGGCCGGGAAATTGGGCACTGAAGCTTTCTTT. This sequence joins TRBV6-1 and TRBJ1-1; no clear D gene. This CDR3 is 15 amino acids long. V was clipped by 6 bases and J by 4 bases, with 18 bases between them. Germline CDR1 is MNHNS and CDR2 is SASEGT.

The rearrangement links TRBV19 to TRBJ2-7; perhaps TRBD2 as D (6 bases). V lost 6 bases, J lost 7 bases, and 16 bases lay in between. From germline, CDR1 is LNHDA and CDR2 SQIVND (reference sequence). The CDR3 runs 13 residues. CDR3 nucleotides: TGTGCCAGTAGGGAGGGTCTCGGGTATGAGCAGTACTTC. Amino acids: CASREGLGYEQYF.

This clone was found once. This chain joins TRBV7-3 and TRBJ2-1; TRBD2 agrees at 11 bases. Per the germline V gene, CDR1 is SGHTA and CDR2 is FQGTGA. Germline trimming cut 5 bases from V and 5 bases from J; bases unmatched to any gene: 2. The CDR3 consists of 14 residues. The CDR3 reads CASSTSGSNNEQFF. CDR3 nucleotide sequence: TGTGCCAGCAGCACTAGCGGGAGTAACAATGAGCAGTTCTTC. Using reference TRBV7-3 and TRBJ2-1 for the parts outside the CDR3, the full variable domain is GAGVSQTPSNKVTEKGKYVELRCDPISGHTALYWYRQSLGQGPEFLIYFQGTGAADDSGLPNDRFFAVRPEGSVSTLKIQRTERGDSAVYLCASSTSGSNNEQFFGPGTRLTVL.

This chain joins TRBV18 and TRBJ2-7; 9 bases fit TRBD2. Germline lookup yields CDR1 KGHSH and CDR2 LQKENI. V gave up 8 bases and J gave up 6 bases; unmatched junction bases: 14. The CDR3 has 15 residues. Here the CDR3 reads CASHSLAGTGGEQYF. The CDR3 DNA sequence: TGTGCCAGCCACAGCCTAGCGGGAACTGGTGGCGAGCAGTACTTC.

The chain uses TRBV7-2 and TRBJ2-7; TRBD2 matches 15 bases. After removal of 4 bases from V and 4 bases from J, the junction contained 2 bases not matched to a gene. The CDR3 has 15 residues. Per the germline V gene, CDR1 is SGHTA and CDR2 is FQGNSA. DNA of the CDR3: TGTGCCAGCAGCTCTGGACTAGCGGGGGGGTACGAGCAGTACTTC. Its translation: CASSSGLAGGYEQYF.

This clone was recorded a few times. The rearrangement joins TRBV6-6 to TRBJ2-7; D ambiguous. Per the germline V gene, CDR1 is MNHNY and CDR2 is SVGAGI (reference sequence). V lost 6 bases, J lost 12 bases, and 12 bases lay in between. There are 10 residues in the CDR3. CDR3 nucleotides: TGTGCCAGCAGAAAGCCCGATCGGTACTTC. This translates into CASRKPDRYF.

This rearrangement joins TRBV29-1 to TRBJ1-5, with D possibly being TRBD1 (5 bases). Deletions cut 7 bases from V and 6 bases from J, with 13 bases between. The CDR3 is made up of 12 amino acids. Germline CDR1 SQVTM, CDR2 ANQGSEA. The CDR3 coding sequence is TGCAGCGCACAGGATTCAGGTCAGCCCCAGCATTTT. Amino acids: CSAQDSGQPQHF.

CDR3 bases: TGTGCCAGCAGCATGGACAGTTTTGAAAAACTGTTTTTT. Translating gives CASSMDSFEKLFF. This rearrangement joins TRBV7-6 to TRBJ1-4; D might be TRBD1 (6 bases). The CDR3 is 13 amino acids. Trimming stripped 5 bases from V and 7 bases from J, with 11 bases between. The germline gives CDR1 SGHVS, CDR2 FNYEAQ.

The chain recombines TRBV14 with TRBJ2-7, with D unresolved. Germline V gene data show CDR1 as SGHDN and CDR2 as FVKESK. V lost 0 bases and J lost 1, with 13 bases in between. CDR3 length: 16 residues. CDR3 in amino acids: CASSQDSPASSYEQYF. The DNA of the CDR3 is TGTGCCAGCAGCCAAGATAGTCCAGCGAGTTCCTACGAGCAGTACTTC.

The rearrangement uses TRBV7-8 and TRBJ1-2; D is unresolved. Germline values: CDR1 SGHVS, CDR2 FQNEAQ. The CDR3 length is 13 residues. Trimming took off 1 base at V and 3 bases at J, with 6 bases between the two ends. CDR3 residues: CASSLVSDYGYTF. CDR3 nucleotide sequence: TGTGCCAGCAGCTTAGTCTCAGACTATGGCTACACCTTC.

V is TRBV5-1 and J is TRBJ2-3, with 12 bases aligning to TRBD2. The germline CDR1 and CDR2 sequences are SGHRS and YFSETQ. The trim removed 1 base at V and 3 bases at J, leaving 3 bases unmatched. The CDR3 runs 16 residues. CDR3 amino acids: CASSLWLAGGTDTQYF. The CDR3 DNA sequence: TGCGCCAGCAGCTTGTGGCTAGCGGGAGGGACAGATACGCAGTATTTT.

V is TRBV2 and J is TRBJ2-1, with D hard to call. The CDR3 totals 13 residues. The germline V gene encodes CDR1 SNHLY and CDR2 FYNNEI. V gave up 3 bases and J gave up 4 bases, with 7 bases separating them. The CDR3 loop is CASSDNGYNEQFF. As DNA, the CDR3 is TGTGCCAGCAGTGATAACGGTTACAATGAGCAGTTCTTC.

This clone was detected only once. For the CDR3, the DNA is TGTGCCAGCAGCGCTAACAGGGGCAGCACAGATACGCAGTATTTT. Residues: CASSANRGSTDTQYF. This rearrangement joins TRBV7-6 to TRBJ2-3; 7 positions match TRBD1. The V segment lost 5 bases and the J segment 0 bases; nucleotides outside the gene matches: 5. This CDR3 comprises 15 residues. From germline, CDR1 is SGHVS and CDR2 FNYEAQ.

The chain is built from TRBV28 and TRBJ2-7, with a weak D call TRBD2 (7 bases). The CDR3 runs 14 residues. CDR1 and CDR2 (germline): MDHEN, SYDVKM. V was clipped by 2 bases and J by 6 bases, with 14 bases between them. This CDR3 reads CASSLQGGGGEQYF. The DNA of the CDR3 is TGTGCCAGCAGTTTACAGGGAGGGGGGGGCGAGCAGTACTTC.

This rearrangement joins TRBV28 to TRBJ2-3; D perhaps matches TRBD1 (8 bases). CDR1 and CDR2 (germline): MDHEN, SYDVKM. V lost 7 bases and J lost 7, with 18 bases in between. The CDR3 totals 14 residues. The CDR3 spells CASIENRGGNTQYF. The CDR3 nucleotides read TGTGCCAGCATTGAGAACAGGGGGGGGAATACGCAGTATTTT.

The chain combines TRBV5-1 with TRBJ1-2; 7 bases map to TRBD1. The CDR3 is made up of 14 amino acids. V shed 0 bases and J 6 bases; nucleotides not matched to a gene: 5. Per the germline V gene, CDR1 is SGHRS and CDR2 is YFSETQ. CDR3 bases: TGCGCCAGCAGCTTGGGGTGGGACAGAGATGGCTACACCTTC. It yields the protein CASSLGWDRDGYTF.

As concerns this clone: The same CDR3 is also encoded by other DNA sequences in this sample. The chain couples TRBV7-3 to TRBJ1-3, with 7 bases that match TRBD1. This CDR3 is 14 amino acids long. Germline V gene lookup returns CDR1 SGHTA and CDR2 FQGTGA. V was clipped by 6 bases and J by 9 bases; unmatched bases: 11. CDR3 in amino acids: CASSPQGPSATIYF. CDR3 bases: TGTGCCAGCAGTCCACAGGGGCCCTCCGCCACCATATATTTT.